This T cell receptor beta chain was profiled in a study of response to subunit inactivated influenza vaccine. Study-level results: Authors proposed each seasonal influenza vaccination draws in few new T cells.

MiXCR, run by TCRdb on the RT-PCR reads, gives a single entry per CDR3 protein. The data hold hundreds of thousands of distinct CDR3 sequences, with more than 11% observed a single time. Germline lookup yields CDR1 LGHDT and CDR2 YNNKEL (reference sequence). The CDR3 runs 12 residues. V was cut by 0 bases and J by 5 bases, with 5 bases left in between. This clonotype was seen only a few times. Its specificity is not known. One base away lies a much larger clone, so this may be a sequencing read error. The V call is TRBV3-1, the J call TRBJ2-7; D gene unclear. The material sequenced was PBMCs from blood, taken around 15 days before vaccination. This TCR came from a man aged 50 to 60 who received an inactivated influenza vaccine. The CDR3 here is CASSQDRDEQYF. CDR3 nucleotides: TGTGCCAGCAGCCAAGATCGGGACGAGCAGTACTTC.